This is a list of T cell receptor beta chains from one sample in a study of blood T cell repertoires in COVID-19. Libraries were prepared by immunoSEQ multiplex PCR; TCRdb keeps only in-frame clonotypes and omits some of them. The table includes 55,000 to 65,000 clones, about 90% detected once. Sequences were obtained from peripheral blood. The receptors shown here come from a man older than 75 in a cohort sampled during active COVID-19. Both conserved end residues are part of each CDR3. The order of the fields is CDR3 DNA, CDR3 protein, clone size, D gene, V gene, J gene. D genes are given only for firm matches. Where a row states a size, it is once, few, many or the class of an expanded clone; other rows omit it.

DNA: TGTGCCAGTAGTACGACTAGCGGGGGCCGCGGCATTCAGTACTTC; CDR3: CASSTTSGGRGIQYF; size: NA; D: TRBD2; V: TRBV19; J: TRBJ2-4
DNA: TGTGCCAGCAGCTTAGACCCGCGGGCAGGAATCTATGGCTACACCTTC; CDR3: CASSLDPRAGIYGYTF; size: NA; D: NA; V: TRBV11-2; J: TRBJ1-2
DNA: TGTGCCAGCACCCGACGGACTGATGGCACCGGGGAGCTGTTTTTT; CDR3: CASTRRTDGTGELFF; size: NA; D: NA; V: TRBV11-2; J: TRBJ2-2
DNA: TGTGCCAGCAGTTTATCTGGGGGGGCCGACACCGGGGAGCTGTTTTTT; CDR3: CASSLSGGADTGELFF; size: NA; D: NA; V: TRBV27; J: TRBJ2-2
DNA: TGTGCCTGGAGTGTACGGGCCGGGACTAGCGCAAAAAAATCCTACGAGCAGTACTTC; CDR3: CAWSVRAGTSAKKSYEQYF; size: few; D: TRBD2; V: TRBV30; J: TRBJ2-7
DNA: TGTGCCAGCAGCACACGGTGGAGCTCCTACAATGAGCAGTTCTTC; CDR3: CASSTRWSSYNEQFF; size: NA; D: NA; V: TRBV7-6; J: TRBJ2-1
DNA: TGTGCCAGCAGCCTCGACAGAGATACGCAGTATTTT; CDR3: CASSLDRDTQYF; size: NA; D: NA; V: TRBV6-2/TRBV6-3; J: TRBJ2-3
DNA: TGCAGCGTTGACAGGGGTAGTCCCTACGAGCAGTACTTC; CDR3: CSVDRGSPYEQYF; size: NA; D: NA; V: TRBV29-1; J: TRBJ2-7
DNA: TGTGCCAGCAGCGTAGTTTCCCGGAAGCGAAATTCCTACGAGCAGTACTTC; CDR3: CASSVVSRKRNSYEQYF; size: NA; D: NA; V: TRBV9; J: TRBJ2-7
DNA: TGTGCCAGCAGTTTCGGACAGGGGTTTGGCTACACCTTC; CDR3: CASSFGQGFGYTF; size: once; D: TRBD1; V: TRBV6-5; J: TRBJ1-2
DNA: TGTGCCAGCAGCGAAGACAGGGCCTCGGTGCGGGGCTACACCTTC; CDR3: CASSEDRASVRGYTF; size: NA; D: TRBD1; V: TRBV7-2; J: TRBJ1-2
DNA: TGTGCCAGCAGCCCGATGGACAGGGTGGAGCTGTTTTTT; CDR3: CASSPMDRVELFF; size: medium-sized; D: TRBD1; V: TRBV9; J: TRBJ2-2
DNA: TGTGCCAGCAGCTTGGCCACTGGGAACACTGAAGCTTTCTTT; CDR3: CASSLATGNTEAFF; size: NA; D: NA; V: TRBV5-4; J: TRBJ1-1
DNA: TGCGCCAGCAGCCAAGACCGGCGCGGCTACGAGCAGTACTTC; CDR3: CASSQDRRGYEQYF; size: NA; D: NA; V: TRBV4-3; J: TRBJ2-7
DNA: TGTGCCAGCAGACCGGGGACTAGCGGGATGGTAGCCGAGCAGTACTTC; CDR3: CASRPGTSGMVAEQYF; size: NA; D: TRBD2; V: TRBV5-4; J: TRBJ2-7
DNA: TGCAGTGCTAGTCAGGGTGGATCCTACAATGAGCAGTTCTTC; CDR3: CSASQGGSYNEQFF; size: NA; D: NA; V: TRBV20-1; J: TRBJ2-1
DNA: TGTGCCAGCAGCCCGGGACTAGCGGGAGGTCAAGAGACCCAGTACTTC; CDR3: CASSPGLAGGQETQYF; size: few; D: TRBD2; V: TRBV3-1/TRBV3-2; J: TRBJ2-5
DNA: TGCGCCAGCAGTATACTAGCGGGAGGGCCGAATGAGCAGTTCTTC; CDR3: CASSILAGGPNEQFF; size: NA; D: TRBD2; V: TRBV5-1; J: TRBJ2-1
DNA: TGTGCCAGCAGCCAAGAGGCTAGCGGGGGGTCCTACAATGAGCAGTTCTTC; CDR3: CASSQEASGGSYNEQFF; size: NA; D: TRBD2; V: TRBV4-2; J: TRBJ2-1
DNA: TGCGCCAGCAGCAGGACAGGAGACAGCACAGATACGCAGTATTTT; CDR3: CASSRTGDSTDTQYF; size: few; D: TRBD1; V: TRBV5-1; J: TRBJ2-3
DNA: TGTGCCAGCAGCTGGAAGACTGGTAGCTATGGCTACACCTTC; CDR3: CASSWKTGSYGYTF; size: few; D: NA; V: TRBV9; J: TRBJ1-2
DNA: TGTGCCAGCAGCCAAAGGACTACTCAAAACATTCAGTACTTC; CDR3: CASSQRTTQNIQYF; size: NA; D: NA; V: TRBV3-1/TRBV3-2; J: TRBJ2-4
DNA: TGCGCCAGCCACGGACTAGCGGGAGGGTACAATGAGCAGTTCTTC; CDR3: CASHGLAGGYNEQFF; size: NA; D: TRBD2; V: TRBV5-1; J: TRBJ2-1
DNA: TGTGCCAGCAGCTTAGCGGGGGGGACCTACGAGCAGTACTTC; CDR3: CASSLAGGTYEQYF; size: NA; D: TRBD2; V: TRBV7-2; J: TRBJ2-7
DNA: TGTGCCAGCAGCTCCTCGACTAGCGGGAATCGGGAGACCCAGTACTTC; CDR3: CASSSSTSGNRETQYF; size: once; D: TRBD2; V: TRBV3-1/TRBV3-2; J: TRBJ2-5
DNA: TGTGCCAGCAGCTTCAGGGGGAGGACTGAAGCTTTCTTT; CDR3: CASSFRGRTEAFF; size: NA; D: TRBD1; V: TRBV5-6; J: TRBJ1-1
DNA: TGCGCCAGCAGCCAAGACACGACGCGGGCAGAGCAGTACTTC; CDR3: CASSQDTTRAEQYF; size: NA; D: NA; V: TRBV4-3; J: TRBJ2-7
DNA: TGCAGCGTCCTATCTACAGGGGGCACCGGCACAGATACGCAGTATTTT; CDR3: CSVLSTGGTGTDTQYF; size: NA; D: TRBD1; V: TRBV29-1; J: TRBJ2-3
DNA: TGTGCCAGCAGTGGACAGGGCTCCGGGGAGCTGTTTTTT; CDR3: CASSGQGSGELFF; size: NA; D: TRBD1; V: TRBV6-4; J: TRBJ2-2
DNA: TGTGCCAGCAGCCAGGAAAGGTCCCTCCGGGACAGGGCTTCACCCCTCCACTTT; CDR3: CASSQERSLRDRASPLHF; size: medium-sized; D: TRBD1; V: TRBV3-1/TRBV3-2; J: TRBJ1-6
DNA: TGTGCCAGCTCACCACCGGGACAGAACTACGAGCAGTACTTC; CDR3: CASSPPGQNYEQYF; size: NA; D: TRBD1; V: TRBV18; J: TRBJ2-7
DNA: TGCGCCAGCAGCATTTCTCCGGGACAGAGCTATGGCTACACCTTC; CDR3: CASSISPGQSYGYTF; size: NA; D: TRBD1; V: TRBV5-1; J: TRBJ1-2